This T cell receptor (beta chain) was observed in a study of blood T cell repertoires in COVID-19. Turning to the study itself: Nucleic acid was either cDNA or gDNA, and it came from T cells, B-cell-depleted T cells, or PBMCs.

Per the study methods: From reference gene primer amplification, estimates of nucleated cell counts were derived. Some clones are missing from TCRdb's copy, which holds only in-frame ones; the method was immunoSEQ multiplex PCR. V and J calls and clone size are as listed in that table; D and trimming were resolved from the DNA. The sample has some 88,000 clones; around 93% are singletons. Losses at the gene ends were 4 bases for V and 7 bases for J; bases not matched to a gene: 7. Germline CDR1 is SGHVS and CDR2 is FNYEAQ. This CDR3 spans 14 amino acids. The J gene is TRBJ2-1, the V gene TRBV7-6, with 7 bases lining up with TRBD2. Sequenced: peripheral blood. This receptor was taken from a human donor with active COVID-19. The donor label of this sample is uncertain. CDR3 residues: CASSSGGGKNEQFF. The CDR3 bases are TGTGCCAGCAGCTCGGGCGGGGGAAAAAATGAGCAGTTCTTC. The whole variable domain, remainder taken from reference TRBV7-6 and TRBJ2-1, is GAGVSQSPRYKVTKRGQDVALRCDPISGHVSLYWYRQALGQGPEFLTYFNYEAQQDKSGLPNDRFSAERPEGSISTLTIQRTEQRDSAMYRCASSSGGGKNEQFFGPGTRLTVL.